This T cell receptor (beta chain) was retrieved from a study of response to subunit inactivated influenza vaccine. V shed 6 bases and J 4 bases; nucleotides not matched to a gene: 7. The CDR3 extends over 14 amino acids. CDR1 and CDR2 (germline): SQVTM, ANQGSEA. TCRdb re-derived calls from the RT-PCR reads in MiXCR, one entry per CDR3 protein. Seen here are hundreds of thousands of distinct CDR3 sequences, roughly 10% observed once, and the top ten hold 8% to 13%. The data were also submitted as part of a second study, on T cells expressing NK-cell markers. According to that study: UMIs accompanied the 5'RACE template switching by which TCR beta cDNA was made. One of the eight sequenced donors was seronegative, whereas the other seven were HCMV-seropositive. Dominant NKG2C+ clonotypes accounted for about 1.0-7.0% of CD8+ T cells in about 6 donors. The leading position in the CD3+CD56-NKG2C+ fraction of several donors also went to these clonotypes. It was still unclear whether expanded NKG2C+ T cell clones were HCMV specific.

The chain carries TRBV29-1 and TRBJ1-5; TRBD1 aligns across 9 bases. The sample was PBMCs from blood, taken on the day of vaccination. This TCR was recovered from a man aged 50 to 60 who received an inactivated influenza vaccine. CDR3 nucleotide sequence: TGCAGCGTCGGTTGGACAGGGGCGAATCAGCCCCAGCATTTT. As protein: CSVGWTGANQPQHF.